These 32 T cell receptor beta chains were all obtained from the same sample, sequenced in a study of shared clonotypes between healthy human individuals. The protocol was immunoSEQ multiplex PCR, while the TCRdb copy is restricted to in-frame clones and leaves out a portion. The sample records about 2.3 million clones, roughly 93% being singletons. What was sequenced was naive CD4+ T cells from PBMCs. Subset in this sample: CD45RA+ positively selected. All receptors come from a man aged 18 to 30 in good health. Some clones in this sample may be carry-over from other donors' samples.

A note on this clone: Other DNA sequences in this specimen translate into the identical CDR3. The gene calls are TRBV20-1 and TRBJ2-1; D possibly uses TRBD1 or TRBD2 (5 bases each). CDR1 is DFQATT and CDR2 is SNEGSKA in the germline V gene (reference sequence). V gave up 3 bases and J gave up 8 bases, with 8 bases separating them. The CDR3 covers 11 residues. The CDR3, as DNA: TGCAGTGCTAGGGGGGTCGATGAGCAGTTCTTC. Its protein product is CSARGVDEQFF.

The chain combines TRBV19 with TRBJ1-2, with D possibly being TRBD1 (5 bases). The CDR3 is made up of 12 amino acids. V lost 3 bases to trimming and J lost 8 bases, with 10 bases between them. Germline CDR1 and CDR2: LNHDA and SQIVND (reference sequence). The CDR3 DNA reads TGTGCCAGTAGTATCGTTTGGGGGGGCTACACCTTC. It codes for CASSIVWGGYTF.

This rearrangement joins TRBV6-1 to TRBJ2-1, with 13 nucleotides matching TRBD2. Germline V gene data show CDR1 as MNHNS and CDR2 as SASEGT. The CDR3 length is 15 residues. The ends lost 5 bases at V and 5 bases at J; junction bases unmatched: 3. The chain's CDR3 is CASSRGLAGDNEQFF. In DNA form, the CDR3 reads TGTGCCAGCAGTCGAGGACTAGCGGGAGACAATGAGCAGTTCTTC.

This chain connects TRBV4-1 to TRBJ2-5; D is undetermined. The germline V gene has CDR1 MGHRA and CDR2 YSYEKL. The V gene lost 1 base and the J gene lost 5 bases, with 23 bases spanning the gap. CDR3 size: 18 residues. The CDR3 region has the DNA TGCGCCAGCAGCCAAGGGCGGCTAGGTGGTGGGATGGGGGAGACCCAGTACTTC. Its protein is CASSQGRLGGGMGETQYF.

J is TRBJ2-4 and V is TRBV2; D is perhaps TRBD1 (5 bases). Trimming shortened V by 3 bases and J by 2 bases, and 11 bases separated the two germline ends. Germline V gives CDR1 SNHLY, CDR2 FYNNEI. The CDR3 extends over 15 amino acids. As DNA, the CDR3 is TGTGCCAGCAGTGACTCGACAGCGTCCAAAAACATTCAGTACTTC. This gives the protein CASSDSTASKNIQYF.

The rearrangement links TRBV27 to TRBJ2-5; 10 positions agree with TRBD2. This CDR3 region has 16 residues. Germline V CDR1 and CDR2: MNHEY, SMNVEV (reference sequence). V lost 4 bases and J lost 5; bases outside the gene matches: 10. CDR3 DNA sequence: TGTGCCAGCAGTTCCAACAGACTAGCGGGTGGGGAGACCCAGTACTTC. Its protein is CASSSNRLAGGETQYF.

The rearrangement joins TRBV30 to TRBJ2-7, with 7 bases lining up with TRBD2. This CDR3 spans 17 amino acids. Germline CDR1 reads GTSNPN; CDR2 reads SVGIG (reference sequence). The trim removed 1 base at V and 0 bases at J, leaving 12 bases unmatched. This CDR3 is CAWSALTAAGSSYEQYF. The CDR3 DNA reads as TGTGCCTGGAGTGCCCTCACTGCAGCGGGATCCTCCTACGAGCAGTACTTC.

J is TRBJ2-7 and V is TRBV28; TRBD2 aligns across 14 bases. V lost 7 bases and J lost 5; bases outside the gene matches: 10. Germline CDR1 reads MDHEN; CDR2 reads SYDVKM. The CDR3 sequence is 16 residues long. Here the CDR3 DNA reads TGTGCCAGCAACTCATACGGGACTAGCGGGAGCCACGAGCAGTACTTC. Its protein is CASNSYGTSGSHEQYF.

The chain has TRBV2 and TRBJ1-1; the D is unclear. Trimming shortened V by 5 bases and J by 8 bases, and 18 bases separated the two germline ends. There are 14 residues in the CDR3. Germline V gene lookup returns CDR1 SNHLY and CDR2 FYNNEI. The CDR3 region is CASSLRVRGVEAFF. The CDR3 DNA is TGTGCCAGCAGTCTGCGTGTTCGTGGGGTCGAAGCTTTCTTT. The full variable domain, rest sourced from reference TRBV2 and TRBJ1-1, is EPEVTQTPSHQVTQMGQEVILRCVPISNHLYFYWYRQILGQKVEFLVSFYNNEISEKSEIFDDQFSVERPDGSNFTLKIRSTKLEDSAMYFCASSLRVRGVEAFFGQGTRLTVV.

In the case of this clone: Other nucleotide sequences in the sample specify the same CDR3. This chain connects TRBV7-2 to TRBJ2-5; D gene ambiguous. CDR1 is SGHTA, CDR2 FQGNSA, per germline. Trimming left V 1 base short and J 1 base short, with 7 bases between. CDR3 length: 14 residues. This chain's CDR3 is CASSLGPAQETQYF. CDR3 bases: TGTGCCAGCAGCTTAGGACCCGCCCAAGAGACCCAGTACTTC.

J is TRBJ2-1 and V is TRBV6-1; D is unresolved. Germline CDR1 MNHNS, CDR2 SASEGT. This CDR3 region has 14 residues. V was clipped by 7 bases and J by 0 bases, with 10 bases between them. The CDR3 DNA reads TGTGCCAGCATTCGAGGCGGCTCCTACAATGAGCAGTTCTTC. Its translation is CASIRGGSYNEQFF.

V and J are TRBV28 and TRBJ1-2; TRBD1 matches 7 bases. CDR1 is MDHEN, CDR2 SYDVKM, per germline. After removal of 5 bases from V and 4 bases from J, the junction contained 7 bases not matched to a gene. The CDR3 loop spans 14 amino acids. The CDR3 here is CASSPTRDSYGYTF. CDR3 sequence (DNA): TGTGCCAGCAGTCCCACCCGGGACAGCTATGGCTACACCTTC.

The CDR3 DNA reads TGCGCCAGCAGCCCGCCCCACCCCCGGAACACCGGGGAGCTGTTTTTT. This gives the protein CASSPPHPRNTGELFF. This sequence joins TRBV4-3 and TRBJ2-2; unclear D gene. Trimming removed 4 bases at V and 1 base at J, with 13 bases between. The germline V gene has CDR1 LGHNA and CDR2 YSLEER. The CDR3 has 16 residues.

V is TRBV5-1 and J is TRBJ2-5; D is ambiguous. The length of the CDR3 is 16 residues. The V gene lost 3 bases and the J gene lost 2 bases, with 17 bases spanning the gap. CDR1 is SGHRS and CDR2 is YFSETQ in the germline V gene. In DNA form, the CDR3 reads TGCGCCAGCAGCTCACCCCCTCGGGCAGCTCAAGAGACCCAGTACTTC. Its protein product is CASSSPPRAAQETQYF.

This sequence joins TRBV18 and TRBJ2-7; TRBD2 aligns across 8 bases. The CDR3 covers 15 residues. Germline CDR1 KGHSH, CDR2 LQKENI. The V gene end was trimmed by 5 bases and the J gene end by 5 bases; junction bases not matched to a gene: 11. For the CDR3, the DNA is TGTGCCAGCTCAGGCGACCTAAGCGGGAGCAACGAGCAGTACTTC. Translated: CASSGDLSGSNEQYF.

This sequence joins TRBV7-8 and TRBJ2-1, with TRBD2 as a possible D gene (6 bases). From germline, CDR1 is SGHVS and CDR2 FQNEAQ. The CDR3 sequence is 14 residues long. V was clipped by 2 bases and J by 5 bases, with 10 bases between them. The CDR3, as DNA: TGTGCCAGCAGCTTACCGGGGGAACACAATGAGCAGTTCTTC. Encoded protein: CASSLPGEHNEQFF.

In this sample, this clone turned up a few times. Other DNA sequences in this specimen translate into the identical CDR3. The chain is built from TRBV20-1 and TRBJ2-5; D is undetermined. V was trimmed by 1 base and J by 4 bases, leaving 4 bases between them. This CDR3 contains 11 residues. In germline, CDR1 is DFQATT, CDR2 SNEGSKA (reference sequence). The CDR3: CSARVGETQYF. The CDR3, as DNA: TGCAGTGCTAGAGTCGGAGAGACCCAGTACTTC.

The chain couples TRBV29-1 to TRBJ2-6, with a tentative D call TRBD2 (5 bases). Germline V lookup: CDR1 SQVTM, CDR2 ANQGSEA. The V end was cut by 4 bases, the J end by 0 bases, with 10 bases between. CDR3 length: 15 residues. The CDR3 loop is CSVARGSSGANVLTF. The CDR3 coding sequence is TGCAGCGTTGCAAGAGGGTCCTCTGGGGCCAACGTCCTGACTTTC.

V usage is TRBV27 and J usage is TRBJ2-2; 11 nucleotides match TRBD1. CDR3 length: 15 residues. Germline V gene data show CDR1 as MNHEY and CDR2 as SMNVEV (reference sequence). With 7 bases clipped from V and 6 bases from J, the junction kept 7 bases outside the gene matches. The CDR3 region has the DNA TGTGCCAGCACCAGGACAGGGGGCGCGTCCGGGGAGCTGTTTTTT. It is translated as CASTRTGGASGELFF.

The chain is built from TRBV6-5 and TRBJ1-5; D might be TRBD1 (5 bases). CDR3 length: 15 residues. CDR1 and CDR2 (germline): MNHEY, SVGAGI. Between the trimmed V and J ends, which lost 9 bases and 1 base, there was a span of 16 bases. The CDR3, as DNA: TGTGCCAGTAGGGGACTGGGGCCGAGCAATCAGCCCCAGCATTTT. It yields the protein CASRGLGPSNQPQHF.

A single count supports this clone. The rearrangement uses TRBV28 and TRBJ2-5, with 7 bases that match TRBD2. The length of the CDR3 is 14 residues. CDR1 is MDHEN and CDR2 is SYDVKM in the germline V gene. The trim removed 1 base at V and 4 bases at J, leaving 3 bases unmatched. Written as DNA, the CDR3 is TGTGCCAGCAGTTTATATGCGGGAGTAGAGACCCAGTACTTC. This gives the protein CASSLYAGVETQYF.

The chain recombines TRBV10-3 with TRBJ1-3; perhaps TRBD1 as D (5 bases). CDR1 is ENHRY, CDR2 SYGVKD, per germline. The CDR3 extends over 15 amino acids. Trimming stripped 4 bases from V and 2 bases from J, with 12 bases between. The CDR3 DNA sequence: TGTGCCATCAGTGGACCACAGGCCGCTGGAAACACCATATATTTT. It encodes CAISGPQAAGNTIYF.

This chain uses TRBV7-2 with TRBJ2-1; D gene uncertain. Germline V gene sequence: CDR1 SGHTA, CDR2 FQGNSA. The CDR3 is 12 amino acids. The V gene lost 5 bases and the J gene lost 5 bases, with 7 bases spanning the gap. DNA of the CDR3: TGTGCCAGCAGCCCCCCCAACAATGAGCAGTTCTTC. Translated: CASSPPNNEQFF.

This clone was seen only once. The V call is TRBV19, the J call TRBJ2-7; D might be TRBD1 (6 bases). Per the germline V gene, CDR1 is LNHDA and CDR2 is SQIVND (reference sequence). V was trimmed by 3 bases and J by 2 bases, leaving 11 bases between them. CDR3 size: 14 residues. CDR3 sequence reads: CASSIGQTAYEQYF. As DNA, the CDR3 is TGTGCCAGTAGTATCGGACAGACCGCCTACGAGCAGTACTTC.

This chain uses TRBV7-9 with TRBJ1-1; tentative D call: TRBD1 (5 bases). The V gene's germline CDR1 is SEHNR and CDR2 FQNEAQ (reference sequence). The CDR3 has 14 residues. Trimming pared 6 bases from V and 3 bases from J, leaving 14 bases between. The CDR3 reads CASRRVPRDTEAFF. As DNA, the CDR3 is TGTGCCAGCAGACGAGTCCCCAGGGACACTGAAGCTTTCTTT.

The gene calls are TRBV2 and TRBJ1-1; a weak D match, TRBD1 (5 bases). Trimming took off 6 bases at V and 2 bases at J, with 16 bases between the two ends. Looked up from germline, CDR1 is SNHLY and CDR2 is FYNNEI. The CDR3 runs 15 residues. The CDR3 region has the DNA TGTGCCAGCAGCCCTTTGGGGGTCTATAACACTGAAGCTTTCTTT. Its protein product is CASSPLGVYNTEAFF.

The chain employs TRBV5-8 and TRBJ2-3, with a weak D call TRBD1 (5 bases). The CDR3 is 14 amino acids. Germline values: CDR1 SGHTS, CDR2 YDEGEE. V was pared by 2 bases and J by 0 bases, with 7 bases between. The CDR3 bases are TGTGCCAGCAGCTTAACAGGTAGCACAGATACGCAGTATTTT. The encoded protein is CASSLTGSTDTQYF.

The chain carries TRBV10-3 and TRBJ1-1; the D gene is possibly TRBD1 (6 bases). V was pared by 4 bases and J by 11 bases, with 14 bases between. Germline V gives CDR1 ENHRY, CDR2 SYGVKD. CDR3 length: 12 residues. CDR3 protein: CAISAGAVTAFF. The DNA of the CDR3 is TGTGCCATCAGTGCAGGGGCTGTGACCGCTTTCTTT.

Notes on this clone: Within the sample, other DNA sequences also encode this same CDR3. This chain uses TRBV28 with TRBJ1-5; D not certain. V lost 3 bases and J lost 2, with 8 bases in between. CDR3 length: 14 amino acids. Germline V gene sequence: CDR1 MDHEN, CDR2 SYDVKM. CDR3 nucleotides: TGTGCCAGCAGTTTCGGTCGGGGCAATCAGCCCCAGCATTTT. Protein: CASSFGRGNQPQHF. Full variable domain (remainder filled in from reference TRBV28 and TRBJ1-5): DVKVTQSSRYLVKRTGEKVFLECVQDMDHENMFWYRQDPGLGLRLIYFSYDVKMKEKGDIPEGYSVSREKKERFSLILESASTNQTSMYLCASSFGRGNQPQHFGDGTRLSIL.

The J gene is TRBJ2-3, the V gene TRBV19; TRBD1 agrees at 8 bases. J was trimmed by 0 bases and V by 5 bases; bases with no gene match: 7. The CDR3 extends over 16 amino acids. Per the germline V gene, CDR1 is LNHDA and CDR2 is SQIVND (reference sequence). The CDR3: CASSPTTGASTDTQYF. The CDR3 bases are TGTGCCAGTAGTCCGACGACAGGGGCAAGCACAGATACGCAGTATTTT.

V usage is TRBV13 and J usage is TRBJ2-7, with 8 bases identical to TRBD1. V dropped 5 bases and J dropped 1; count of bases not matched to a gene: 19. Per germline, CDR1 PRHDT and CDR2 FYEKMQ (reference sequence). The CDR3 is made up of 19 amino acids. The CDR3 sequence is CASSAGQGPKPIRSYEQYF. CDR3 coding DNA: TGTGCCAGCAGCGCAGGACAGGGACCCAAGCCGATTCGGTCCTACGAGCAGTACTTC.

The chain recombines TRBV7-2 with TRBJ2-5, with D possibly TRBD1 on 6 matching bases. Germline V gives CDR1 SGHTA, CDR2 FQGNSA. V was clipped by 6 bases and J by 0 bases, with 11 bases between them. This CDR3 contains 14 residues. Here the CDR3 DNA reads TGTGCCAGCAGGCCAACAGGGTACCAAGAGACCCAGTACTTC. Its translation is CASRPTGYQETQYF.